This T cell receptor beta chain was profiled in a study of blood T cell repertoires in COVID-19. Study information: The analysed material was cDNA or gDNA that came from T cells, B-cell-depleted T cells, or PBMCs.

It was during active infection that Seattle patients were enrolled and then longitudinally followed. This table comes from immunoSEQ multiplex PCR, and its TCRdb copy is limited to in-frame clones, with some not included. The sample records over 200,000 clones, about nine tenths being singletons. This clone was seen only a few times. Sequenced sample: peripheral blood. The sequence derives from a middle-aged man with COVID-19, enrolled during active disease.

The DNA for the CDR3 is TGTGCCAGCAGCTTAATGGGTGCAGGGTCTTCCTACGAGCAGTACTTC. Its protein is CASSLMGAGSSYEQYF. The genes are TRBV7-9 and TRBJ2-7; perhaps TRBD1 as D (5 bases). In germline, CDR1 is SEHNR, CDR2 FQNEAQ (reference sequence). The CDR3 runs to 16 residues. V was pared by 2 bases and J by 1 base, with 15 bases between.